This T cell receptor (beta chain) was identified during a study of T cells expressing NK-cell markers. Overall study: Within the sequenced cohort of eight donors, seven exhibited HCMV seropositivity and one was seronegative.

With regard to this clonotype: Its antigen is not known.

UMIs accompanied the 5'RACE template switching by which TCR beta cDNA was made. With the 5' RACE reads reprocessed, TCRdb shows one record per CDR3 protein and no DNA. This listing includes approximately 550,000 distinct CDR3 sequences. This CDR3 is built from 17 residues. The germline CDR1 and CDR2 sequences are SGHAT and FQNNGV. Findings and limits, study-wide: More than five of the donors carried dominant NKG2C+ clonotypes that took up roughly 1.0-8% of their CD8+ T cells. One observes that, in several donors, these clonotypes were also the leading ones within the CD3+CD56-NKG2C+ fraction.

The sequence derives from a man aged 18-30 years in good health. The sample comprised blood T cells: a sorted CD56 or NKG2C T cell subset, CD4+ or CD8+ T cells, or bulk PBMC T cells (not recorded which). The genes are TRBV11-2 and TRBJ2-1; TCRdb's D gene call, TRBD2, goes unchecked for lack of DNA. The chain's CDR3 is CASSPISGRDSYNEQFF.